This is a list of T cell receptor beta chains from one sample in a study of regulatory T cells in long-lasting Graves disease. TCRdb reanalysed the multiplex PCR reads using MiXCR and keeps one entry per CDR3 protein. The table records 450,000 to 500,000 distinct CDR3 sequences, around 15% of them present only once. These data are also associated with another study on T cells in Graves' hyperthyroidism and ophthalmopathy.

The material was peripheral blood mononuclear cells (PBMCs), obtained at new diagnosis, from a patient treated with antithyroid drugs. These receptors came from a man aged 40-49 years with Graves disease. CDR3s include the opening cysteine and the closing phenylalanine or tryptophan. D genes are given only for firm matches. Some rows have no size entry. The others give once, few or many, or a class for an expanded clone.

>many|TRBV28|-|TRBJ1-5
TGTGCCAGCAGTTTAAGGGGTATAGGTGGTCAGCCCCAGCATTTT
CASSLRGIGGQPQHF
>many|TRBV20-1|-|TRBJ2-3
TGCAGTGCTAAGGACTCTCGCACAGATACGCAGTATTTT
CSAKDSRTDTQYF
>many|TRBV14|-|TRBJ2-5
TGTGCCAGCAGCCAAGATGATCGGGAGACCCAGTACTTC
CASSQDDRETQYF
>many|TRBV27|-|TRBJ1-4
TGTGCCAGCAGTTTATTTGGGACCGGCTCGGTGGGTGAAAAACTGTTTTTT
CASSLFGTGSVGEKLFF
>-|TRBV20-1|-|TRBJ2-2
TGCAGTGCTAGAGTGGTTCTAGGAAGCACCGGGGAGCTGTTTTTT
CSARVVLGSTGELFF
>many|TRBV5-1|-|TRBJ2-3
TGCGCCAGCAGCTTGGATCGGGGAACGCATAGCACAGATACGCAGTATTTT
CASSLDRGTHSTDTQYF
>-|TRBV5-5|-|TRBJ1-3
TGTGCCAGCAGCTTGCCAGGTATCGGAAACACCATATATTTT
CASSLPGIGNTIYF
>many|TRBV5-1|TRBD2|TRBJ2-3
TGCGCCAGCAGTACCGGGACTACCACAGTAGATACGCAGTATTTT
CASSTGTTTVDTQYF
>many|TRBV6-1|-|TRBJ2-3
TGTGCCAGCAGTGGGACTACGAGCACAGATACGCAGTATTTT
CASSGTTSTDTQYF
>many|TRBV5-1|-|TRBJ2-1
TGCGCCAGCAGCTTGGATGAGGCAGGTCACAATGAGCAGTTCTTC
CASSLDEAGHNEQFF
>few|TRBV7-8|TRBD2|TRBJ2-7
TGTGCCAGCAGCTCCCTTAGCGGGAGCCGCTACGAGCAGTACTTC
CASSSLSGSRYEQYF
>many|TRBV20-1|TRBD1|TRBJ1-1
TGCAGTGCTAGACGCCAGGGGGCAAACACTGAAGCTTTCTTT
CSARRQGANTEAFF
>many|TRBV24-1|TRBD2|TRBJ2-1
TGTGCCACCAGTGATACCGGGACTAGCAATGAGCAGTTCTTC
CATSDTGTSNEQFF
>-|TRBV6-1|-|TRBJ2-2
TGTGCCAGCAGCAAAGTCAGGGCCGGGGAGCTGTTTTTT
CASSKVRAGELFF
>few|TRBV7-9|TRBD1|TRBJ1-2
TGTGCCAGCAGCCCACAGGGGCGAGGCTACACCTTC
CASSPQGRGYTF
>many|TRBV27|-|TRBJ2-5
TGTGCCAGCAGTTTACCGCCCCCGGCGGACCAGTACTTC
CASSLPPPADQYF
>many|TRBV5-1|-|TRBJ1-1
TGCGCCAGCACCCTGGGGGCAGCGAACACTGAAGCTTTCTTT
CASTLGAANTEAFF
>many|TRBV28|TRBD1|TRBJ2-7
TGTGCCAGCAGAGACCCGGGACAGGGGGCAGGCGAGCAGTACTTC
CASRDPGQGAGEQYF
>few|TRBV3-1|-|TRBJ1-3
TGTGCCAGCAGCCAAGCCCTACGCTTGGTTTCTGGAAACACCATATATTTT
CASSQALRLVSGNTIYF
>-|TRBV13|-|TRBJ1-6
TGTGCCAGCAGCGTAGGACTAGGGTGGAATTCACCCCTCCACTTT
CASSVGLGWNSPLHF
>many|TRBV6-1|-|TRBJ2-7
TGTGCCAGCGCCAGCAGTCTCAGCAGTCTGCGGGAGCAGTACTTC
CASASSLSSLREQYF
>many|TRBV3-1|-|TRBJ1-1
TGTGCCAGCAGCCAAAACAGGCTCATGAACACTGAAGCTTTCTTT
CASSQNRLMNTEAFF
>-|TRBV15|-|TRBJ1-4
TGTGCCACCTCCAGGGTCCCTAATGAAAAACTGTTTTTT
CATSRVPNEKLFF
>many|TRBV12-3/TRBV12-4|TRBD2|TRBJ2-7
TGTGCCAGCAGTTGGACTAGCGAGTACGAGCAGTACTTC
CASSWTSEYEQYF
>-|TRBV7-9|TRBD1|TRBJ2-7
TGTGCCAGCAGCTTACCTAGGGACAGGGGAACCTACGAGCAGTACTTC
CASSLPRDRGTYEQYF
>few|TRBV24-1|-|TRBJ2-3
TGTGCCACCAGTGATTGGGCCGTCCCAGATACGCAGTATTTT
CATSDWAVPDTQYF
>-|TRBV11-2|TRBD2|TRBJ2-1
TGTGCCAGCAGCTTACGCCTACTAGCGGGAGGGTCCAATGAGCAGTTCTTC
CASSLRLLAGGSNEQFF
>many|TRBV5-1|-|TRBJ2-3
TGCGCCAGCAGCCCCCGGGACTCTAGCACAGATACGCAGTATTTT
CASSPRDSSTDTQYF
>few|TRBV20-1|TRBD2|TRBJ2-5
TGCAGTGCCCCGGGACTACAAGAGACCCAGTACTTC
CSAPGLQETQYF
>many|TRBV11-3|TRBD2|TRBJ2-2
TGTGCCAGCAGCTGGCGCGGGAGTGGGGCCGGGGAGCTGTTTTTT
CASSWRGSGAGELFF
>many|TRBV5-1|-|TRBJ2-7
TGCGCCAGCGGGTCATGGGGAGCCTACGAGCAGTACTTC
CASGSWGAYEQYF
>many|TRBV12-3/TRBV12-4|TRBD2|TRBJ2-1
TGTGCCACCGGGACTAGCTCTAGCGATGAGCAGTTCTTC
CATGTSSSDEQFF